The rows below give T cell receptor beta chains drawn from one sample of a study of T cell repertoires in cytomegalovirus infection. TCRdb recomputed calls from the reads with MiXCR, one row per CDR3 protein. The data hold approximately 750,000 distinct CDR3 sequences, with less than 40% observed a single time. Sequencing was performed on PBMCs. The receptors were gathered from a human donor in good health (CMV status not recorded). Some clones in this sample may be carry-over from other donors' samples. The CDR3 runs from the conserved cysteine through the conserved F or W. Fields, in order: V gene, J gene, D gene, clone size, CDR3 protein, CDR3 DNA. D genes are given only for firm matches. Clone size is given for some rows only: seen once, a few or many times, or a class if the clone is expanded.

TRBV29-1	TRBJ1-2	.	.	CSVEEEDRADGYTF	TGCAGCGTTGAGGAGGAGGACAGAGCCGATGGCTACACCTTC
TRBV7-2	TRBJ2-1	.	.	CASSLDFLYNEQFF	TGTGCCAGCAGTTTGGACTTCCTTTACAATGAGCAGTTCTTC
TRBV11-1	TRBJ2-1	.	few	CASSLYTDAPYNEQFF	TGTGCCAGTTCATTGTATACAGACGCACCATACAATGAGCAGTTCTTC
TRBV2	TRBJ2-1	TRBD1	.	CASSPGTVSGNEQFF	TGTGCCAGCAGTCCCGGGACAGTGTCTGGAAATGAGCAGTTCTTC
TRBV20-1	TRBJ1-2	.	.	CGNLRGNYGYTF	TGCGGGAACCTCAGGGGTAACTATGGCTACACCTTC
TRBV5-6	TRBJ1-3	TRBD1	.	CASSLDRGNVGNTIYF	TGTGCCAGCAGCTTGGACAGGGGAAATGTTGGAAACACCATATATTTT
TRBV2	TRBJ1-5	TRBD1	few	CASTGTDNQPQHF	TGTGCCAGCACCGGGACAGATAATCAGCCCCAGCATTTT
TRBV2	TRBJ2-3	.	.	CASSEDGDRTSTDTQYF	TGTGCCAGCAGTGAAGATGGAGACAGAACTAGCACAGATACGCAGTATTTT
TRBV19	TRBJ1-1	.	.	CASTTSENTEAFF	TGTGCCAGTACTACCTCGGAGAACACTGAAGCTTTCTTT
TRBV2	TRBJ2-6	.	few	CASSPRPLIKTFSGANVLTF	TGTGCCAGCAGTCCGCGGCCCCTTATTAAAACCTTCTCTGGGGCCAACGTCCTGACTTTC
TRBV7-3	TRBJ2-2	.	few	CASSRPQGSNTGELFF	TGTGCCAGCAGCAGACCCCAGGGGAGCAACACCGGGGAGCTGTTTTTT
TRBV29-1	TRBJ2-3	.	.	CSQQVGAADTQYF	TGCAGCCAGCAGGTTGGGGCCGCAGATACGCAGTATTTT
TRBV24-1	TRBJ1-5	.	.	CATSDRGGGQPQHF	TGTGCCACCAGTGACCGGGGGGGAGGTCAGCCCCAGCATTTT
TRBV5-4	TRBJ2-2	.	.	CASSLVGSGSSTELFF	TGTGCCAGCAGCTTGGTTGGGTCAGGGAGTAGTACGGAGCTGTTTTTT
TRBV7-2	TRBJ2-5	TRBD2	.	CASSYLTSGLETQYF	TGTGCCAGCAGCTATCTGACTAGCGGGCTAGAGACCCAGTACTTC
TRBV3-1	TRBJ2-1	.	.	CASSQGQRRDRDAGGRYNEQFF	TGTGCCAGCAGCCAAGGACAGCGCCGGGACAGGGATGCGGGGGGACGTTACAATGAGCAGTTCTTC
TRBV5-1	TRBJ1-3	.	.	CASSSDGYSGNTIYF	TGCGCCAGCAGCTCCGACGGTTACTCTGGAAACACCATATATTTT
TRBV6-5	TRBJ1-2	.	few	CASSLRIAASPTNGYTF	TGTGCCAGCAGTTTAAGAATCGCAGCATCACCGACCAATGGCTACACCTTC
TRBV19	TRBJ2-1	TRBD2	few	CASSIQAGVYGEQFF	TGTGCCAGTAGTATTCAAGCGGGGGTTTATGGTGAGCAGTTCTTC
TRBV20-1	TRBJ2-3	.	.	CSARAFGPGTSAPVHF	.
TRBV5-1	TRBJ1-1	.	.	CASSWTGGDTEAFF	TGCGCCAGCAGCTGGACTGGTGGGGACACTGAAGCTTTCTTT
TRBV19	TRBJ2-2	TRBD2	.	CASSGGGVTGELFF	TGTGCCAGTAGTGGGGGGGGGGTCACCGGGGAGCTGTTTTTT
TRBV5-1	TRBJ2-1	TRBD1	.	CASSPRGQGIDEQFF	TGCGCCAGCAGCCCCCGGGGACAGGGTATCGATGAGCAGTTCTTC
TRBV19	TRBJ2-7	.	few	CASSPTAGLYEQYF	TGTGCCAGTAGTCCGACCGCGGGTCTTTACGAGCAGTACTTC
TRBV10-3	TRBJ2-1	.	.	CAISQRVTETNEQFF	TGTGCCATCAGCCAGCGGGTGACAGAGACCAATGAGCAGTTCTTC
TRBV27	TRBJ2-7	.	few	CASRQVNSYEQYF	TGTGCCAGCCGTCAGGTAAATTCCTACGAGCAGTACTTC
TRBV6-1	TRBJ2-3	.	few	CASSEEGTDTQYF	TGTGCCAGCAGCGAGGAGGGGACAGATACGCAGTATTTT
TRBV20-1	TRBJ2-7	.	.	CSARLQGDAEQYF	TGCAGTGCTAGACTACAGGGAGATGCCGAGCAGTACTTC
TRBV6-6	TRBJ1-5	TRBD1	.	CASSTGESNQPQHF	TGTGCCAGCAGCACAGGGGAGAGCAATCAGCCCCAGCATTTT
TRBV6-1	TRBJ1-5	.	.	CATEEASNQPQHF	TGTGCCACCGAGGAAGCTAGCAATCAGCCCCAGCATTTT
TRBV7-6	TRBJ2-1	.	.	CASSERGVGSNEQFF	TGTGCCAGCAGCGAAAGGGGGGTAGGCTCCAATGAGCAGTTCTTC
TRBV6-5	TRBJ2-5	.	.	CASSDSQGTLWETQYF	TGTGCCAGCAGCGACAGCCAGGGGACCCTGTGGGAGACCCAGTACTTC
TRBV20-1	TRBJ1-5	.	few	CSTGRGNQPQHF	TGCAGTACCGGTAGGGGCAATCAGCCCCAGCATTTT
TRBV11-1	TRBJ2-1	.	.	CASSPRQQRSYNEQFF	TGTGCCAGCAGCCCCCGTCAGCAACGCTCCTACAATGAGCAGTTCTTC
TRBV6-1	TRBJ2-1	TRBD2	.	CASSGRAFLSNEQFF	TGTGCCAGCAGCGGGAGGGCCTTCCTATCTAATGAGCAGTTCTTC
TRBV27	TRBJ2-5	TRBD1	.	CASSHLGQGGETQYF	TGTGCCAGCAGCCACCTAGGACAGGGGGGAGAGACCCAGTACTTC
TRBV28	TRBJ1-3	.	few	CASSRRDLSGNTIYF	TGTGCCAGCAGCCGGAGGGACCTCTCTGGAAACACCATATATTTT
TRBV12-3/TRBV12-4	TRBJ2-7	TRBD2	.	CASSRTSGNEQYF	TGTGCCAGCAGTCGGACTAGCGGGAACGAGCAGTACTTC
TRBV7-2	TRBJ1-1	.	many	CASSLVIRTASEAFF	TGTGCCAGCAGCTTAGTGATTAGGACAGCATCTGAAGCTTTCTTT
TRBV27	TRBJ1-4	.	.	CASSQVGTNEKLFF	TGTGCCAGCAGCCAAGTTGGAACTAATGAAAAACTGTTTTTT